This T cell receptor (beta chain) derives from a study of T cell repertoires in aging, cancer and after chemotherapy (dated by TCRdb to between 2017 and 2020). In terms of the full investigation: Six donor age groups were covered, ranging from 30 or younger up to 70 or older, and each group contained at least three individuals. Healthy donor control TCR repertoires were recorded over several months to years and showed clear clonal overlap across re-sampling. Roughly 10 million TCR reads were contained in the full dataset. The study profiled peripheral blood TCR beta repertoires from healthy donors and cancer patients to examine immunoaging and T cell reconstitution after chemotherapy. Alongside approximately 97 healthy donors serving as a reference group, the cohort included 200 to 250 cancer patients, of whom roughly 91 had hematological cancers and 124 had solid cancers. Overall study results and their limits: The authors noted that the repertoire data do not allow conclusions about immunological memory after chemotherapy. Significantly lower blood TCR diversity and higher clonality were observed in untreated patients with hematological or solid cancers than in age-matched healthy donors. In healthy donors, the decline in TCR diversity with age was mainly explained by loss of richness, whereas in cancer patients loss of evenness was also found to contribute. An increase in median generation probability over the chemotherapy interval was observed in both cancer cohorts, suggesting that the repertoire was reconstituted through rebound thymic output.

Genomic DNA extracted from peripheral blood, rather than sorted cells or RNA, was used as the source for amplification of TCR beta rearrangements. Rearranged TRB sequences spanning V, D and J segments were amplified in a multiplex touch-down PCR with a mixed TRB-A/B primer pool. Illumina adapters and sample indices were attached to the amplicons in two consecutive PCR reactions using Phusion HS II polymerase. After gel purification with the NucleoSpin Gel and PCR Clean-up kit, the amplicons were checked using Qubit and an Agilent 2100 Bioanalyzer. Libraries were sequenced on an Illumina MiSeq using 600-cycle, single-indexed, paired-end runs. For the original study's pipeline: MiXCR versions 2.12 and 3.0.5 were used to process TRB sequences. Each unique CDR3 nucleotide sequence counted as one clone, and only productive sequences with at least two reads were retained. Repertoire metrics included Shannon diversity, evenness, clonality (one minus evenness), and alpha-parameterized diversity profiles from alpha 0 to 5. The IGoR algorithm was used to calculate generation probabilities of clones in the paired pre- and post-chemotherapy samples. TCRdb passed the public sequencing reads through fastp at Q25 and MiXCR, retaining productive beta sequences. Rows are combined by CDR3 protein, so each entry shows the most common genes and DNA. V and J calls and clone size were set by TCRdb, not the authors. In this sample the table shows about 11,000 distinct CDR3 sequences, over 25% of which occur a single time. The ten largest clones add up to about 18% of the sample.

CDR1 and CDR2 are read off the germline V gene as MNHEY and SVGAGI. Trimming leaves V shorter by 9 bases and J shorter by 7 bases, with the junction holding 10 bases beyond the gene matches. The CDR3 runs 14 residues from the cysteine to the phenylalanine. The DNA shown is the 42-base CDR3, in frame from base 1. This clonotype was observed a few times. Which antigen it targets is not known. No clone much larger than this one lies a single base away; base qualities are absent. The TCR comes from a human donor in good health. The donor label of this sample is uncertain. Sequenced: blood. The V gene is TRBV6-5 and the J gene is TRBJ2-1, with 9 middle bases fitting TRBD1. In nucleotides, the sequence is TGTGCCAGTATCCGGGACAGGGTGGGAAATGAGCAGTTCTTC. The translation is CASIRDRVGNEQFF.